This T cell receptor (beta chain) was identified in a study of T cells in Graves' hyperthyroidism and ophthalmopathy. This CDR3 has 13 residues. With 4 bases removed from V and 0 bases from J, the gap between germline ends came to 4 bases. The TCR beta CDR3 regions underwent amplification using RNA transcripts as the source. The HTBI primer set was used in a first-round RT-PCR of the TCR CDR3. TCRdb redid the calling of the multiplex PCR reads with MiXCR, one entry per CDR3 protein. The sample holds under 650,000 distinct CDR3 sequences; roughly 16% are singletons and the top ten take around 3.9%. In this sample, this clonotype turned up many times.

The clonotype originates from a woman in her 30s with Graves' hyperthyroidism. The rearrangement links TRBV12-3 or TRBV12-4 to TRBJ2-1, with D unresolved. Sequences were obtained from blood. CDR3 in amino acids: CASSWSSYNEQFF. The DNA of the CDR3 is TGTGCCAGCAGTTGGAGCTCCTACAATGAGCAGTTCTTC.